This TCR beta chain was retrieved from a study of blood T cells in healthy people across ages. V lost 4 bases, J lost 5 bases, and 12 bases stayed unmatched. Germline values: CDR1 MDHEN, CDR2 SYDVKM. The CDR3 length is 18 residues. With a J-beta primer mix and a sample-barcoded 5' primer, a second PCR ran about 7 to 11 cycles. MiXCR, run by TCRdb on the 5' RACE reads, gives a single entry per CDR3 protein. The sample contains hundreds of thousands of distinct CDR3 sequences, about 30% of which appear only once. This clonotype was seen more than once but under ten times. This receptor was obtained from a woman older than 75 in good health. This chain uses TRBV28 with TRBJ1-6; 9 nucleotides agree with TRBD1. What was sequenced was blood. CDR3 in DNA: TGTGCCAGCAGTTCGCCTGGAACAGGGGGCTTTAATAATTCACCCCTCCACTTT. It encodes CASSSPGTGGFNNSPLHF.